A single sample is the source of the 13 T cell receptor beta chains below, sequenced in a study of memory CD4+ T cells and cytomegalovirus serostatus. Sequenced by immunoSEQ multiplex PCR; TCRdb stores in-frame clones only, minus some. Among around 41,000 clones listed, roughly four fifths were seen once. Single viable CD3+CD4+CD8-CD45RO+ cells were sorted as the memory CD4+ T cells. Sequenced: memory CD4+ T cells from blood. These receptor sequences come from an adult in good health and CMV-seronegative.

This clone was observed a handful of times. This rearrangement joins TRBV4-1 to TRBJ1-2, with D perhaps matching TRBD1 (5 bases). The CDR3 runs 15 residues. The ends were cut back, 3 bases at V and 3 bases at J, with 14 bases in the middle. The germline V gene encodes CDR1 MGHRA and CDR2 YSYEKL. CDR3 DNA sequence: TGCGCCAGCAGCCAGACCCTAGGGGCGGACTATGGCTACACCTTC. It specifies CASSQTLGADYGYTF.

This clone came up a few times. DNA for the CDR3: TGCAGCGGGGGAGAGGTTGGCACCGGGGAGCTGTTTTTT. Translation: CSGGEVGTGELFF. The chain uses TRBV29-1 and TRBJ2-2, with a tentative D call TRBD2 (5 bases). V dropped 7 bases and J dropped 4 bases, with 13 bases sitting between them. This CDR3 has 13 residues. Per germline, CDR1 SQVTM and CDR2 ANQGSEA.

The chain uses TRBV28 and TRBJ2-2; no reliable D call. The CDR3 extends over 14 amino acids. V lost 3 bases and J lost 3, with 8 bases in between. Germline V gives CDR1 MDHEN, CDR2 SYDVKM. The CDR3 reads CASSLVTDTGELFF. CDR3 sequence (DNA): TGTGCCAGCAGTTTGGTCACTGACACCGGGGAGCTGTTTTTT.

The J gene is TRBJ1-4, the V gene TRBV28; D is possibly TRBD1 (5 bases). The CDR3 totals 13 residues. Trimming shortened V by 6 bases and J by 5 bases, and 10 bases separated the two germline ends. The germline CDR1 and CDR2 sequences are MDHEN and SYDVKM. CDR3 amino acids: CASRGPQNEKLFF. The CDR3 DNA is TGTGCCAGCAGGGGGCCCCAAAATGAAAAACTGTTTTTT.

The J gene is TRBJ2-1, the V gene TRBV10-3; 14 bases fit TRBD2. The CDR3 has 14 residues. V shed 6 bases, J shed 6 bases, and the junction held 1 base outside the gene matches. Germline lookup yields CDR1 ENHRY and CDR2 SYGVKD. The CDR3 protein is CAIRGLAGGNEQFF. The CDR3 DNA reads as TGTGCCATCAGAGGACTAGCGGGAGGCAATGAGCAGTTCTTC.

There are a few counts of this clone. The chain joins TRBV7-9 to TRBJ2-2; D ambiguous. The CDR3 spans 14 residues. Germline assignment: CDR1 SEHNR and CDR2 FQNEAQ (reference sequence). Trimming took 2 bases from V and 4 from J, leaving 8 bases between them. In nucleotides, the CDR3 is TGTGCCAGCAGCTTAAGGATTTCCACCGGGGAGCTGTTTTTT. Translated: CASSLRISTGELFF. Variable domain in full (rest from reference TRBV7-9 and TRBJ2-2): DTGVSQNPRHKITKRGQNVTFRCDPISEHNRLYWYRQTLGQGPEFLTYFQNEAQLEKSRLLSDRFSAERPKGSFSTLEIQRTEQGDSAMYLCASSLRISTGELFFGEGSRLTVL.

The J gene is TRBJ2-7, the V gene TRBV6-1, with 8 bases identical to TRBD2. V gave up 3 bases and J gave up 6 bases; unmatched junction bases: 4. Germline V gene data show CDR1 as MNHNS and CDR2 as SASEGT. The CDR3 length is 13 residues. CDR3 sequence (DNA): TGTGCCAGCAGTGAGGGACTAGTGCTCGAGCAGTACTTC. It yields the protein CASSEGLVLEQYF.

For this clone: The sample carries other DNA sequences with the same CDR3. The DNA for the CDR3 is TGTGCCTGGAGCCAAGATAGTGAGCAGTTCTTC. Protein sequence: CAWSQDSEQFF. This rearrangement joins TRBV30 to TRBJ2-1; D uncertain. Trimming removed 3 bases from V and 9 bases from J, with 9 bases in between. Germline V gives CDR1 GTSNPN, CDR2 SVGIG (reference sequence). This CDR3 has 11 residues.

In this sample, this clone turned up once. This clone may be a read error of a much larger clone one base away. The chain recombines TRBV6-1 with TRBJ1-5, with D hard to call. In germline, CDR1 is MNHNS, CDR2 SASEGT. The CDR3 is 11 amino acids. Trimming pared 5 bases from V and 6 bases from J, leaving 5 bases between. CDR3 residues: CASSLGQPQHF. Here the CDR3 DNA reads TGTGCCAGCAGTTTGGGTCAGCCCCAGCATTTT.

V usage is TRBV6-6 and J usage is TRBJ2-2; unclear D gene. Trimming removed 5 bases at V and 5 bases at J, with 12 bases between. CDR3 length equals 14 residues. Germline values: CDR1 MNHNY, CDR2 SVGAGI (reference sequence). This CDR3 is CASSLLGRTGELFF. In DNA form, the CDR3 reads TGTGCCAGCAGTCTGTTAGGTCGTACCGGGGAGCTGTTTTTT.

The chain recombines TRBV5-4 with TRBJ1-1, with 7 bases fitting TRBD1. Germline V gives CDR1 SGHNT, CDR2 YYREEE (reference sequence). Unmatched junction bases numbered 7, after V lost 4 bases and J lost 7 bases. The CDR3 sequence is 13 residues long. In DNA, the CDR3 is TGTGCCAGCAGCGTGGACAGGCGGGGTGAAGCTTTCTTT. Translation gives CASSVDRRGEAFF.

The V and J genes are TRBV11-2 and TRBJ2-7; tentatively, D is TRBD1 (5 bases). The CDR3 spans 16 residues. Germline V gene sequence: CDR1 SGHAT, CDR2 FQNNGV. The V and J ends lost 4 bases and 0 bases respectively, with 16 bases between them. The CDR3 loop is CASSSRTQRGSYEQYF. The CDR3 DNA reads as TGTGCCAGCAGCTCTCGGACACAAAGGGGCTCCTACGAGCAGTACTTC.

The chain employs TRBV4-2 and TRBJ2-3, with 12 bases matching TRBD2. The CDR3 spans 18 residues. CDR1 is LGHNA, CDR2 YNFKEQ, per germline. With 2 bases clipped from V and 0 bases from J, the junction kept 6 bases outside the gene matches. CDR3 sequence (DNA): TGTGCCAGCAGCCAATTAGGACTAGCGGGATTTAGCACAGATACGCAGTATTTT. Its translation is CASSQLGLAGFSTDTQYF.